This T cell receptor (beta chain) was found in a study of identical twins (TCRdb year 2016). In terms of the full investigation: The study deep-sequenced TCR alpha and beta repertoires from monozygotic twins, unrelated adults of various ages and cord blood to test whether fetal clonotypes persist. To rule out contamination, the twin experiments were replicated at different times with different library preparation protocols. What the study reported, not specific to this receptor: Compared with coincidental sharing between unrelated individuals, an excess of low generation-probability sequences was observed among out-of-frame TCR alpha sequences shared between twins. Recombination models systematically underestimated out-of-frame TCR alpha sharing in monozygotic twins but agreed with sharing between unrelated individuals. Excess twin sharing in beta out-of-frame sequences was weaker because fewer shared sequences lowered the signal-to-noise ratio. Invariant T cells such as MAIT and iNKT could partly confound zero-insertion analyses, although diverse VJ usage argued against such confounding for most clonotypes. Fewer insertions were carried by abundant cord blood beta clonotypes; a weaker similar trend was observed in young adult naive repertoires, while no such trend was observed in memory repertoires. Conclusions relied on cross-sectional statistical analysis, since the same donors could not be followed over many years.

Concerning this clonotype: What this receptor recognizes is not known. It has no much larger one-base neighbor in the sample; base qualities were not kept.

Library method: 5' RACE. TCRdb shows the sequencer as Illumina HiSeq 2000. A universal primer binding site was added through template switching, and the final cDNA carried a unique molecular identifier so that TCR cDNA molecules could be counted accurately. First-strand cDNA for TCR alpha and beta chains was synthesized from specific primers in the conserved constant-segment region. Each cDNA library was double barcoded, with a SMART-Mk sample barcode plus Illumina barcodes, to control for contamination. TruSeq adapter sequences, together with Illumina sample barcodes, were added in two successive PCR steps. The TCR alpha and beta cDNA libraries were sequenced on the Illumina HiSeq platform using custom primers. In the original analysis: Unique molecular identifiers were extracted from raw reads with MiGEC, and CDR3 positions were determined with MiXCR. For each individual, recombination models were inferred using an EM algorithm with the repgenHMM and IGoR tools. Shared clonotype analysis was performed with the tcR package in R, normalizing sharing by the product of cloneset sizes. To study raw recombination free of thymic and clonal selection effects, out-of-frame nonproductive sequences were analyzed. The raw public reads went through TCRdb reprocessing: fastp at Q25, MiXCR clone calling, in-frame beta chains kept. Rows with a matching CDR3 protein are joined into one entry that keeps the most common DNA and genes. These V and J calls are TCRdb output, not the study's own analysis. The sample contains around 1.7 million distinct CDR3 sequences, under 35% of them found a single time. The ten largest clones take up around 0.25% of the sample.

All donors were healthy Caucasians. The origin of this receptor is a newborn girl in good health. Material: cord blood.

The CDR3 has the sequence CSARIGGAWYGYTF. The sequenced DNA is TGCAGTGCTAGAATAGGGGGCGCCTGGTATGGCTACACCTTC. Recombination linked TRBV20-1 to TRBJ1-2, with 7 middle bases fitting TRBD1. The CDR3, from cysteine to phenylalanine, totals 14 residues. CDR3 DNA only is kept here, 42 bases in frame from base 1. The CDR1 and CDR2 encoded by the germline V gene (reference sequence) are DFQATT and SNEGSKA. Clipping removes 2 bases from V and 5 bases from J, with 8 as the unmatched junction base count.